The 19 T cell receptor beta chains below all came from one sample that was sequenced in a study of cytomegalovirus exposure and HLA in healthy donors. The PCR made use of 60 Vbeta and 13 Jbeta primers. TCRdb's table, derived via immunoSEQ multiplex PCR, lists solely in-frame clones and lacks some. The sample records 150,000 or so clones, around 70% being singletons. What was sequenced was PBMCs. These receptors were collected from a woman aged 55-75 years in good health and CMV-seropositive.

The chain employs TRBV4-1 and TRBJ2-2; maybe TRBD1 (5 bases). Germline V lookup: CDR1 MGHRA, CDR2 YSYEKL. V was pared by 3 bases and J by 5 bases, with 22 bases between. This CDR3 comprises 18 residues. CDR3 in amino acids: CASSHLGQGRAKTGELFF. DNA of the CDR3: TGCGCCAGCAGCCATCTTGGGCAGGGTCGTGCAAAAACCGGGGAGCTGTTTTTT.

The chain links TRBV7-8 to TRBJ2-3; D remains ambiguous. The CDR3 runs to 12 residues. Trimming stripped 5 bases from V and 4 bases from J, with 7 bases between. Germline V gene sequence: CDR1 SGHVS, CDR2 FQNEAQ. The chain's CDR3 is CASSPAADTQYF. The CDR3 bases are TGTGCCAGCAGCCCCGCGGCAGATACGCAGTATTTT.

The CDR3 bases are TGTGCCAGCAGCACCTATAGCAATCAGCCCCAGCATTTT. Encoded protein: CASSTYSNQPQHF. The rearrangement joins TRBV11-2 to TRBJ1-5, with unresolved D. CDR3 length: 13 residues. CDR1 is SGHAT and CDR2 is FQNNGV in the germline V gene. The germline V and J ends were trimmed by 5 bases and 0 bases, with 5 bases remaining between them.

The gene calls are TRBV7-3 and TRBJ2-4, with D perhaps TRBD1 (6 bases). This CDR3 region has 13 residues. CDR1 and CDR2 (germline): SGHTA, FQGTGA. Deletions cut 3 bases from V and 3 bases from J, with 6 bases between. The CDR3 spells CASSLDSKNIQYF. The CDR3 coding sequence is TGTGCCAGCAGCTTGGACAGCAAAAACATTCAGTACTTC.

V is TRBV27 and J is TRBJ1-2, with 11 nucleotides matching TRBD1. Germline assignment: CDR1 MNHEY and CDR2 SMNVEV (reference sequence). V trimming: 0 bases; J trimming: 2 bases; junction bases outside the gene matches: 2. The CDR3 has 16 residues. The DNA for the CDR3 is TGTGCCAGCAGTTTATCGGGGACAGGGGGGAACTATGGCTACACCTTC. Amino acids: CASSLSGTGGNYGYTF.

This clone showed up just a few times. The rearrangement links TRBV5-5 to TRBJ2-7; D perhaps matches TRBD1 (5 bases). The CDR3 runs 14 residues. Looked up from germline, CDR1 is SGHKS and CDR2 is YYEKEE (reference sequence). Trimming left V 2 bases short and J 5 bases short, with 14 bases between. The CDR3: CASSFNGRAHEQYF. The DNA for the CDR3 is TGTGCCAGCAGCTTTAACGGCAGGGCCCACGAGCAGTACTTC.

The chain employs TRBV28 and TRBJ2-7; 7 nucleotides agree with TRBD1. CDR1 MDHEN and CDR2 SYDVKM come from the germline V gene. V was clipped by 7 bases and J by 0 bases; unmatched bases: 6. This CDR3 is 14 amino acids long. DNA of the CDR3: TGTGCCAGCACCGGGACAGTAAGCTCCTACGAGCAGTACTTC. Protein: CASTGTVSSYEQYF.

The rearrangement joins TRBV19 to TRBJ2-6; maybe TRBD2 (6 bases). This CDR3 region has 18 residues. The V gene lost 1 base and the J gene lost 0 bases, with 13 bases spanning the gap. Germline V lookup: CDR1 LNHDA, CDR2 SQIVND (reference sequence). Here the CDR3 reads CASSIVAGRPSGANVLTF. The CDR3 DNA follows: TGTGCCAGTAGTATAGTGGCGGGACGGCCCTCTGGGGCCAACGTCCTGACTTTC.

The sample holds a few counts of this clone. This chain links TRBV18 with TRBJ1-1, with D possibly matching TRBD1 (5 bases). Germline CDR1 and CDR2: KGHSH and LQKENI. Deletions cut 0 bases from V and 3 bases from J, with 11 bases between. The CDR3 loop spans 15 amino acids. In DNA form, the CDR3 reads TGTGCCAGCTCACCACCGGGGGAGCGGGACACTGAAGCTTTCTTT. Its protein is CASSPPGERDTEAFF.

The chain couples TRBV30 to TRBJ2-7; D is undetermined. V shed 0 bases and J shed 6 bases, with 9 bases lying between them. Germline CDR1 reads GTSNPN; CDR2 reads SVGIG (reference sequence). The CDR3 totals 12 residues. The CDR3 sequence: CAWSVSRVEQYF. The CDR3 DNA follows: TGTGCCTGGAGTGTAAGCCGGGTCGAGCAGTACTTC.

The chain combines TRBV28 with TRBJ2-1; perhaps TRBD1 as D (5 bases). The germline CDR1 and CDR2 sequences are MDHEN and SYDVKM. The ends were cut back, 7 bases at V and 8 bases at J, with 30 bases in the middle. The CDR3 runs 18 residues. Here the CDR3 reads CASTAGGGRGSRGYEQFF. CDR3 bases: TGTGCCAGCACCGCAGGTGGCGGAAGGGGATCCCGAGGTTATGAGCAGTTCTTC.

This clone was detected only a few times. The chain uses TRBV6-1 and TRBJ2-1, with a weak D call TRBD2 (5 bases). The germline V gene has CDR1 MNHNS and CDR2 SASEGT. Trimming shortened V by 7 bases and J by 8 bases, and 18 bases separated the two germline ends. The CDR3 spans 14 residues. CDR3 loop: CASTRGGSSDEQFF. CDR3 DNA: TGTGCCAGCACCCGGGGTGGCAGCTCGGATGAGCAGTTCTTC.

The genes are TRBV7-3 and TRBJ2-7, with TRBD2 identical over 7 bases. The V gene's germline CDR1 is SGHTA and CDR2 FQGTGA. Trimming took 0 bases from V and 4 from J; bases not matched to a gene: 9. The CDR3 length is 16 residues. The CDR3 DNA follows: TGTGCCAGCAGCTTAACCCGCGCTAGCGGCTGTTACGAGCAGTACTTC. Its protein is CASSLTRASGCYEQYF.

In its sample, this clone was seen a few times. The rearrangement joins TRBV5-1 to TRBJ2-7; D gene ambiguous. Germline values: CDR1 SGHRS, CDR2 YFSETQ. This CDR3 contains 12 residues. Deletions cut 5 bases from V and 0 bases from J, with 6 bases between. CDR3 sequence (DNA): TGCGCCAGCAGGGGCGACTCCTACGAGCAGTACTTC. The encoded protein is CASRGDSYEQYF.

The table lists this clone with a count of one. The gene calls are TRBV5-8 and TRBJ1-2, with 9 bases lining up with TRBD1. Germline V gene data show CDR1 as SGHTS and CDR2 as YDEGEE. J lost 5 bases, V lost 3 bases, and 5 bases had no gene match. This CDR3 has 14 residues. The CDR3 is CASSWGQGRYGYTF. The CDR3 bases are TGTGCCAGCAGCTGGGGACAGGGTCGGTATGGCTACACCTTC. The variable domain in full, completed from reference TRBV5-8 and TRBJ1-2, reads EAGVTQSPTHLIKTRGQQATLRCSPISGHTSVYWYQQALGLGLQFLLWYDEGEERNRGNFPPRFSGRQFPNYSSELNVNALELEDSALYLCASSWGQGRYGYTFGSGTRLTVV.

In its sample, this clone was seen a few times. This chain connects TRBV7-3 to TRBJ2-7; the match to TRBD1 covers 10 bases. Germline CDR1 is SGHTA and CDR2 is FQGTGA. The V gene end was trimmed by 5 bases and the J gene end by 5 bases; junction bases not matched to a gene: 9. CDR3 size: 15 residues. The CDR3 nucleotides are TGTGCCAGCAGCCCAGGGGGGACAGGGGCGAACGAGCAGTACTTC. Its translation is CASSPGGTGANEQYF.

The J gene is TRBJ1-2, the V gene TRBV30, with D unclear. Trimming removed 0 bases at V and 2 bases at J, with 7 bases between. The V gene's germline CDR1 is GTSNPN and CDR2 SVGIG (reference sequence). There are 13 residues in the CDR3. CDR3: CAWSVSQNYGYTF. The CDR3 DNA reads as TGTGCCTGGAGTGTGTCGCAGAACTATGGCTACACCTTC.

The chain carries TRBV5-1 and TRBJ1-3; D remains ambiguous. Germline V gives CDR1 SGHRS, CDR2 YFSETQ. V shed 0 bases and J shed 0 bases, with 7 bases lying between them. The CDR3 spans 15 residues. The CDR3 protein is CASSLDTSSGNTIYF. DNA of the CDR3: TGCGCCAGCAGCTTGGACACCAGCTCTGGAAACACCATATATTTT. Full variable domain (remainder filled in from reference TRBV5-1 and TRBJ1-3): KAGVTQTPRYLIKTRGQQVTLSCSPISGHRSVSWYQQTPGQGLQFLFEYFSETQRNKGNFPGRFSGRQFSNSRSEMNVSTLELGDSALYLCASSLDTSSGNTIYFGEGSWLTVV.

The chain uses TRBV2 and TRBJ2-3, with D perhaps matching TRBD2 (6 bases). The germline gives CDR1 SNHLY, CDR2 FYNNEI. This CDR3 comprises 17 residues. Deletions cut 7 bases from V and 4 bases from J, with 24 bases between. Here the CDR3 DNA reads TGTGCCAGCACCTTAGAGGGAGGTCTAAGTAGCGCAGATACGCAGTATTTT. Translating it yields CASTLEGGLSSADTQYF.